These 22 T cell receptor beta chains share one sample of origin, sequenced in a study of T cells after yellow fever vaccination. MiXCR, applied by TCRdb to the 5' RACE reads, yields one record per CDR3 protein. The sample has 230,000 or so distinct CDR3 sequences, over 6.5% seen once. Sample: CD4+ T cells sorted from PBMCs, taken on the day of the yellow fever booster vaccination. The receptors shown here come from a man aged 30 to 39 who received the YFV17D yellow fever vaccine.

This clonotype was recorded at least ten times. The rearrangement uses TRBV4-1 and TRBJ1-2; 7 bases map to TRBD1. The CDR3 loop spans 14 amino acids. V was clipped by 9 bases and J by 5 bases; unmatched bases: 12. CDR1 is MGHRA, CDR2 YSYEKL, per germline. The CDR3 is CASNDREGEYGYTF. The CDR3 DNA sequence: TGCGCCAGTAACGACAGGGAGGGTGAATATGGCTACACCTTC.

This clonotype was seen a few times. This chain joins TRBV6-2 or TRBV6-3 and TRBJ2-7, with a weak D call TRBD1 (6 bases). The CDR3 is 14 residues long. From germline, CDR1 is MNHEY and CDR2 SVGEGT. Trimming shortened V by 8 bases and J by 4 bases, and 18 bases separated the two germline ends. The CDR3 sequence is CASLGQLFDYEQYF. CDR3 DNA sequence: TGTGCCAGCCTCGGACAGTTGTTCGATTACGAGCAGTACTTC.

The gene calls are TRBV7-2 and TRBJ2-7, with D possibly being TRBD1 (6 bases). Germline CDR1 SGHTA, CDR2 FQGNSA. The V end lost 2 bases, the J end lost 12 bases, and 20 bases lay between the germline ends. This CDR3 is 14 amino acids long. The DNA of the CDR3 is TGTGCCAGCAGCTTAAACACCTTACAGGGTATAGGGTACTTC. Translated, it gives CASSLNTLQGIGYF.

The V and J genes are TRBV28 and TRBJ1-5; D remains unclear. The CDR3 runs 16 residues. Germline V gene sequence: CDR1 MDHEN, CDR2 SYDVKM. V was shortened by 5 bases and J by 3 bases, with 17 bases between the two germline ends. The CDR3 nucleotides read TGTGCCAGCAGTGCCTACAGACGTCCCATCAATCAGCCCCAGCATTTT. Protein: CASSAYRRPINQPQHF.

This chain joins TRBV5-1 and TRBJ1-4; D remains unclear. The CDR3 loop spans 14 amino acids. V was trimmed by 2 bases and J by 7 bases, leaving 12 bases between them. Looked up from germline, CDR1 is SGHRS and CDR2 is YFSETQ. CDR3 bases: TGCGCCAGCAGCTTCGGGCCATCGGGTGAAAAACTGTTTTTT. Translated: CASSFGPSGEKLFF.

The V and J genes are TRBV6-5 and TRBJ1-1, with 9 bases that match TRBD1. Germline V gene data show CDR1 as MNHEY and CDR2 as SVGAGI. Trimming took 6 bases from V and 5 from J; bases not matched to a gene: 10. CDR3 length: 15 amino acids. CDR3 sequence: CASSRTGGRGTEAFF. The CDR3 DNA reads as TGTGCCAGCAGCAGAACAGGGGGCCGGGGGACTGAAGCTTTCTTT.

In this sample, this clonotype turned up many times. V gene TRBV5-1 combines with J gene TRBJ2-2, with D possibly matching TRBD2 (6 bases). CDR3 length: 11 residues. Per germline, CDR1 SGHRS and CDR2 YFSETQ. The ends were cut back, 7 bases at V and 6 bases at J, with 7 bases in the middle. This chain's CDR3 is CASWGAGELFF. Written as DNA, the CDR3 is TGCGCCAGCTGGGGGGCCGGGGAGCTGTTTTTT.

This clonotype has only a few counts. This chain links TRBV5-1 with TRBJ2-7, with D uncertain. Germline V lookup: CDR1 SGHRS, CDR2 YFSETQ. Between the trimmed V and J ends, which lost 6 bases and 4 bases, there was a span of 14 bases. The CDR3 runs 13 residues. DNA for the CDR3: TGCGCCAGCAACAGACCGGGTGATTACGAGCAGTACTTC. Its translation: CASNRPGDYEQYF.

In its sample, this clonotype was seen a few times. The CDR3 DNA sequence: TGTGCCAGCAGCCCTGTTGGGACAAGGGACAATGAGCAGTTCTTC. This codes for CASSPVGTRDNEQFF. The V gene is TRBV28, the J gene TRBJ2-1; TRBD1 is a possible D gene (6 bases). The germline CDR1 and CDR2 sequences are MDHEN and SYDVKM. Trimming cost V 6 bases and J 5 bases, with 17 bases left between them. The CDR3 is 15 residues long.

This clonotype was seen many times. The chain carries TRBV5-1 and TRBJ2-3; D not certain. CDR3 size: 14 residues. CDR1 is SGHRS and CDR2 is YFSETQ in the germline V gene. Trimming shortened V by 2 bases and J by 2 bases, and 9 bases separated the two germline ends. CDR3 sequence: CASSFGQTTDTQYF. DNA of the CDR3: TGCGCCAGCAGCTTTGGGCAGACCACAGATACGCAGTATTTT. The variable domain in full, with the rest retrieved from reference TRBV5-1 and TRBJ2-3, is KAGVTQTPRYLIKTRGQQVTLSCSPISGHRSVSWYQQTPGQGLQFLFEYFSETQRNKGNFPGRFSGRQFSNSRSEMNVSTLELGDSALYLCASSFGQTTDTQYFGPGTRLTVL.

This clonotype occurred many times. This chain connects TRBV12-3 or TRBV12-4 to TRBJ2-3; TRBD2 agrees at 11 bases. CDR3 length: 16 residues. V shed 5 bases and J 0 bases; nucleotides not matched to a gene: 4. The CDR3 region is CASSLTSGVSTDTQYF. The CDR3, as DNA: TGTGCCAGCAGTCTGACTAGCGGGGTCAGCACAGATACGCAGTATTTT.

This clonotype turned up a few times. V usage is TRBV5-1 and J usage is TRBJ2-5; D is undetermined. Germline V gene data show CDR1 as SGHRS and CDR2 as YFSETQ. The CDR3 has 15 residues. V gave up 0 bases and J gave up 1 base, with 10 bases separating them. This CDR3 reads CASSLGNSAQETQYF. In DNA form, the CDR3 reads TGCGCCAGCAGCTTGGGTAACAGCGCCCAAGAGACCCAGTACTTC.

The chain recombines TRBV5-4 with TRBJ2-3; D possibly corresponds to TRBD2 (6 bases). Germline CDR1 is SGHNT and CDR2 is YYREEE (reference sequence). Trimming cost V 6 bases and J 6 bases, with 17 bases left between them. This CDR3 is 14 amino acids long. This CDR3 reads CASNWAGFGDTQYF. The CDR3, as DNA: TGTGCCAGCAACTGGGCGGGGTTTGGCGATACGCAGTATTTT. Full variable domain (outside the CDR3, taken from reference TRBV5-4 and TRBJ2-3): ETGVTQSPTHLIKTRGQQVTLRCSSQSGHNTVSWYQQALGQGPQFIFQYYREEENGRGNFPPRFSGLQFPNYSSELNVNALELDDSALYLCASNWAGFGDTQYFGPGTRLTVL.

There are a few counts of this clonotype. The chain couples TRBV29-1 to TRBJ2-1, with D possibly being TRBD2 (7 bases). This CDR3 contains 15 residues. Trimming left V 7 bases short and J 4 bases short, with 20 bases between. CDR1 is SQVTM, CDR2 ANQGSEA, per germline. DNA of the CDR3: TGCAGCGCCCGGAGGGAGGGGGGGGTTTACAATGAGCAGTTCTTC. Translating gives CSARREGGVYNEQFF.

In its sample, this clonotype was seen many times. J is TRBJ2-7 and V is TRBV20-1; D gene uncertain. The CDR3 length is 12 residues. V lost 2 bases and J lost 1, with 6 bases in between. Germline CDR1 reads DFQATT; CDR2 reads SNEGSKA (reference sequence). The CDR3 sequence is CSARQSSYEQYF. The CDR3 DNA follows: TGCAGTGCTAGACAGAGTTCCTACGAGCAGTACTTC.

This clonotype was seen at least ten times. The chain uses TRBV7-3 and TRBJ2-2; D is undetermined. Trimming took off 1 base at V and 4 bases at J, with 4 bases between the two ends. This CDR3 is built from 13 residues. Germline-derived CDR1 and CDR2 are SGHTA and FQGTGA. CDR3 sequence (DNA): TGTGCCAGCAGCTTAAGCTTCACCGGGGAGCTGTTTTTT. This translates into CASSLSFTGELFF.

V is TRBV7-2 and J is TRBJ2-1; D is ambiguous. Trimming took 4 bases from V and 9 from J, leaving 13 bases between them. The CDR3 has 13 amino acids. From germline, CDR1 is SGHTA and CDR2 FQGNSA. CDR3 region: CASSSRNNLEQFF. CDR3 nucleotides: TGTGCCAGCAGCTCCAGAAACAACCTTGAGCAGTTCTTC.

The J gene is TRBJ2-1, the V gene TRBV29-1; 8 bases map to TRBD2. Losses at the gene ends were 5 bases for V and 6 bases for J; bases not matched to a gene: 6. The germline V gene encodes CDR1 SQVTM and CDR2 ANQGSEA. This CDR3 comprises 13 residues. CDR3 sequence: CSVSGSNSNEQFF. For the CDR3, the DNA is TGCAGCGTTAGCGGGAGTAATTCCAATGAGCAGTTCTTC.

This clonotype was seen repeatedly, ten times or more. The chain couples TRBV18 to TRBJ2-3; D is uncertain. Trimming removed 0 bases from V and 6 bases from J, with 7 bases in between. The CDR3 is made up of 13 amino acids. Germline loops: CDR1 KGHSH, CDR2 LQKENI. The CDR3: CASSPPPRDTQYF. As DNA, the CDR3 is TGTGCCAGCTCACCACCCCCCCGGGATACGCAGTATTTT. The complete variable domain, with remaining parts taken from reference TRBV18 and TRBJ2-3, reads NAGVMQNPRHLVRRRGQEARLRCSPMKGHSHVYWYRQLPEEGLKFMVYLQKENIIDESGMPKERFSAEFPKEGPSILRIQQVVRGDSAAYFCASSPPPRDTQYFGPGTRLTVL.

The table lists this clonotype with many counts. The CDR3 sequence: CASSIRTGNYNEQFF. CDR3 sequence (DNA): TGTGCCAGCAGCATCCGGACAGGGAATTACAATGAGCAGTTCTTC. The chain couples TRBV5-5 to TRBJ2-1, with TRBD1 matching 8 bases. The V gene's germline CDR1 is SGHKS and CDR2 YYEKEE (reference sequence). V shed 4 bases, J shed 4 bases, and the junction held 7 bases outside the gene matches. This CDR3 comprises 15 residues.

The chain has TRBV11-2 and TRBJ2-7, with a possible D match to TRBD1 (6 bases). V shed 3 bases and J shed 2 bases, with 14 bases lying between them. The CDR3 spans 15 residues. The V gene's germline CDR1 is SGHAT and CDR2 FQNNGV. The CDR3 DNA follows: TGTGCCAGCAGCTTTTCTTTTCCAGGGGCCTACGAGCAGTACTTC. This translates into CASSFSFPGAYEQYF.

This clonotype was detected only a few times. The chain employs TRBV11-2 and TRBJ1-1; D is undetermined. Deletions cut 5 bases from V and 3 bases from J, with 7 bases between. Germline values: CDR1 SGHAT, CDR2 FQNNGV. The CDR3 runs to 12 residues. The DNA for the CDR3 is TGTGCCAGCAGCGCCCGCTACACTGAAGCTTTCTTT. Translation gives CASSARYTEAFF.